This T cell receptor (beta chain) emerged from a study of CD8+ T cells in alopecia areata. General observations from the study: Mice showed clearer TCR sharing than patients did, a gap that was possibly HLA-related. Alphabeta T cells residing in normal skin are also sequenced in scalp samples.

Of note for this clone: What it recognizes is unknown. Within the sample, other DNA sequences also encode this same CDR3.

RNA extraction and reverse transcription yielded cDNA as sequencing template. The assay was immunoSEQ multiplex PCR, and TCRdb's table has in-frame clones only and misses some. The top ten clones hold less than 25% of a sample with 90,000 to 130,000 clones, approximately 60% of them seen once. The CDR3 is made up of 10 amino acids. Between the trimmed V and J ends, which lost 3 bases and 6 bases, there was a span of 1 base. Germline V gene lookup returns CDR1 SGDLS and CDR2 YYNGEE. This sequence originates from a human donor in good health. The specimen was CD8+ T cells sorted from blood. The chain has TRBV9 and TRBJ2-1; no firm D call. CDR3 coding DNA: TGTGCCAGCAGCGGCAATGAGCAGTTCTTC. Protein sequence: CASSGNEQFF.